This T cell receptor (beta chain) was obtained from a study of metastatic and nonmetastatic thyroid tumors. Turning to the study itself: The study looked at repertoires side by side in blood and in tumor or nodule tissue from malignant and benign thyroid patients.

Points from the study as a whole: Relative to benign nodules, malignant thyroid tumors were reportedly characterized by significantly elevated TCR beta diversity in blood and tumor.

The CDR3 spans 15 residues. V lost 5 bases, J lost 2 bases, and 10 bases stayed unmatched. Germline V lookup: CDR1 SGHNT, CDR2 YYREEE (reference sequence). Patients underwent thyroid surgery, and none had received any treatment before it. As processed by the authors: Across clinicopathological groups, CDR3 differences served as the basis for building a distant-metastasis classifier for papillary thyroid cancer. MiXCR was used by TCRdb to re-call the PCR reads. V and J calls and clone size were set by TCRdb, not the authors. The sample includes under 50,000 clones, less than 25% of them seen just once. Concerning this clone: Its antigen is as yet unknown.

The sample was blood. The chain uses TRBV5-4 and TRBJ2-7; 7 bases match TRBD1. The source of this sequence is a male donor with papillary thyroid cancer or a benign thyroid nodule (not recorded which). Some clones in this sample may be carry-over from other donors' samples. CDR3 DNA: TGTGCCAGCAGTTCTGGACAGGTCTTGGCCTACGAGCAGTACTTC. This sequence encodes CASSSGQVLAYEQYF. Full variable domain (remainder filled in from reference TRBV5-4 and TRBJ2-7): ETGVTQSPTHLIKTRGQQVTLRCSSQSGHNTVSWYQQALGQGPQFIFQYYREEENGRGNFPPRFSGLQFPNYSSELNVNALELDDSALYLCASSSGQVLAYEQYFGPGTRLTVT.